This is a list of T cell receptor beta chains from one sample in a study of T cell responses to AZD1222 COVID-19 vaccine. The table came from immunoSEQ multiplex PCR; TCRdb's copy has only in-frame clones and leaves some out. The sample holds fewer than 120,000 clones, about nine tenths seen once. Specimen: peripheral blood, collected on day 0 of AZD1222 vaccination. These TCRs come from an adult in good health. Both conserved end residues are part of each CDR3. Clone size is shown for a subset of rows, as once, few, many or a class of expanded clone.

clone_size: .
cdr3_length: 13
v_call: TRBV18
j_call: TRBJ1-4
cdr3_aa: CASSPPQVEKLFF

clone_size: .
cdr3_length: 16
v_call: TRBV5-8
j_call: TRBJ1-5
cdr3_aa: CASSLEQGPSNQPQHF

clone_size: few
cdr3_length: 18
v_call: TRBV28
j_call: TRBJ1-5
cdr3_aa: CASSPSTGLGSSNQPQHF

clone_size: .
cdr3_length: 15
v_call: TRBV10-3
j_call: TRBJ2-3
cdr3_aa: CAISEAGGRTDTQYF

clone_size: .
cdr3_length: 15
v_call: TRBV5-8
j_call: TRBJ1-1
cdr3_aa: CASSSYRLLNTEAFF

clone_size: .
cdr3_length: 14
v_call: TRBV9
j_call: TRBJ2-1
cdr3_aa: CASSVVGGRNEQFF

clone_size: .
cdr3_length: 18
v_call: TRBV3-1/TRBV3-2
j_call: TRBJ2-3
cdr3_aa: CASSQDHSGGAGTDTQYF

clone_size: once
cdr3_length: 16
v_call: TRBV9
j_call: TRBJ2-2
cdr3_aa: CASSVVLTGSTGELFF

clone_size: .
cdr3_length: 14
v_call: TRBV5-1
j_call: TRBJ2-3
cdr3_aa: CASSLGGNTDTQYF

clone_size: .
cdr3_length: 15
v_call: TRBV19
j_call: TRBJ1-1
cdr3_aa: CASSPRAMMNTEAFF

clone_size: .
cdr3_length: 12
v_call: TRBV6-5
j_call: TRBJ1-5
cdr3_aa: CASRPAVQPQHF

clone_size: .
cdr3_length: 15
v_call: TRBV9
j_call: TRBJ1-2
cdr3_aa: CASSPTWTGSYGYTF

clone_size: few
cdr3_length: 18
v_call: TRBV7-9
j_call: TRBJ1-2
cdr3_aa: CASSPRGSGEISLRGYTF

clone_size: .
cdr3_length: 14
v_call: TRBV6-4
j_call: TRBJ2-1
cdr3_aa: CASSDLGERGEQFF

clone_size: .
cdr3_length: 14
v_call: TRBV10-3
j_call: TRBJ1-2
cdr3_aa: CAIKEWEGAYGYTF

clone_size: .
cdr3_length: 15
v_call: TRBV7-9
j_call: TRBJ1-6
cdr3_aa: CASSLATGRDSPLHF

clone_size: .
cdr3_length: 15
v_call: TRBV5-8
j_call: TRBJ1-1
cdr3_aa: CASSPRWSPNTEAFF

clone_size: once
cdr3_length: 13
v_call: TRBV11-2
j_call: TRBJ1-5
cdr3_aa: CASSSYRGQPQHF

clone_size: once
cdr3_length: 17
v_call: TRBV7-9
j_call: TRBJ1-1
cdr3_aa: CASSTYRAPTGNTEAFF

clone_size: .
cdr3_length: 12
v_call: TRBV25-1
j_call: TRBJ1-6
cdr3_aa: CASSEMYDSLHF

clone_size: .
cdr3_length: 11
v_call: TRBV19
j_call: TRBJ1-5
cdr3_aa: CASSTTGLQHF

clone_size: .
cdr3_length: 15
v_call: TRBV5-6
j_call: TRBJ1-4
cdr3_aa: CASSVRQGVKEKLFF

clone_size: .
cdr3_length: 17
v_call: TRBV3-1/TRBV3-2
j_call: TRBJ2-3
cdr3_aa: CASRRGGGGGSTDTQYF

clone_size: .
cdr3_length: 15
v_call: TRBV18
j_call: TRBJ1-6
cdr3_aa: CASSPLDLGNSPLHF